Each of the 28 T cell receptor beta chains below was sequenced from the same sample in a study of monozygotic twins with cystic fibrosis. The assay was immunoSEQ multiplex PCR, and TCRdb's table has in-frame clones only and misses some. Altogether fewer than 25,000 clones are present, approximately 90% being singletons, with the ten largest covering less than 1.5%. The sample was blood. These receptors were obtained from a woman in her 30s with cystic fibrosis.

The chain employs TRBV28 and TRBJ2-7; D gene unclear. Trimming stripped 4 bases from V and 3 bases from J, with 7 bases between. CDR1 is MDHEN and CDR2 is SYDVKM in the germline V gene. This CDR3 contains 12 residues. The CDR3 DNA sequence: TGTGCCAGCAGTTCAAACCACTACGAGCAGTACTTC. It specifies CASSSNHYEQYF.

V gene TRBV10-2 combines with J gene TRBJ1-6; 8 bases line up with TRBD1. The CDR3 sequence is 16 residues long. CDR1 and CDR2 from the germline V gene are WSHSY and SAAADI. Trimming at V came to 3 bases and at J to 7 bases, leaving 8 bases not matched to a gene. The CDR3 nucleotides read TGCGCCAGCAGTGACTCTTTCAGGGGGCAAAATTCACCCCTCCACTTT. Protein: CASSDSFRGQNSPLHF.

The chain recombines TRBV2 with TRBJ2-7, with D possibly being TRBD1 (5 bases). Looked up from germline, CDR1 is SNHLY and CDR2 is FYNNEI. There are 14 residues in the CDR3. V dropped 3 bases and J dropped 6 bases, with 15 bases sitting between them. The DNA of the CDR3 is TGTGCCAGCAGTGACTGGGGCAGACCCGGCGAGCAGTACTTC. Its translation is CASSDWGRPGEQYF.

The count of this clone is one. The chain combines TRBV28 with TRBJ1-1, with unresolved D. The germline V gene has CDR1 MDHEN and CDR2 SYDVKM. This CDR3 has 13 residues. Trimming shortened V by 6 bases and J by 3 bases, and 11 bases separated the two germline ends. CDR3 sequence (DNA): TGTGCCAGCAGGATACCGCAGGACACTGAAGCTTTCTTT. It yields the protein CASRIPQDTEAFF.

This chain joins TRBV25-1 and TRBJ2-5; 8 bases are shared with TRBD1. Germline trimming cut 2 bases from V and 5 bases from J; bases unmatched to any gene: 7. Germline assignment: CDR1 MGHDK and CDR2 SYGVNS. The CDR3 is made up of 15 amino acids. CDR3 amino acids: CASSEANRGMETQYF. Written as DNA, the CDR3 is TGTGCCAGCAGTGAAGCGAACAGGGGGATGGAGACCCAGTACTTC.

In its sample, this clone was seen once. The chain combines TRBV5-1 with TRBJ1-2; D remains unclear. Trimming left V 2 bases short and J 7 bases short, with 15 bases between. From germline, CDR1 is SGHRS and CDR2 YFSETQ. This CDR3 spans 14 amino acids. The CDR3 is CASSFGASVFGYTF. CDR3 nucleotide sequence: TGCGCCAGCAGCTTTGGAGCCTCCGTTTTTGGCTACACCTTC.

This chain links TRBV4-3 with TRBJ1-4, with D possibly matching TRBD1 (6 bases). Germline lookup yields CDR1 LGHNA and CDR2 YSLEER. This CDR3 region has 16 residues. V was shortened by 0 bases and J by 2 bases, with 10 bases between the two germline ends. In nucleotides, the CDR3 is TGCGCCAGCAGCCAAGATTGGAGGGGGACTAATGAAAAACTGTTTTTT. It specifies CASSQDWRGTNEKLFF.

This sequence joins TRBV5-4 and TRBJ2-2; 7 bases fit TRBD1. The trim removed 0 bases at V and 0 bases at J, leaving 2 bases unmatched. The CDR3 has 16 amino acids. Germline V gene lookup returns CDR1 SGHNT and CDR2 YYREEE (reference sequence). The chain's CDR3 is CASSLGQGANTGELFF. DNA for the CDR3: TGTGCCAGCAGCTTGGGACAGGGCGCGAACACCGGGGAGCTGTTTTTT.

This chain joins TRBV11-2 and TRBJ1-3, with a weak D call TRBD1 (5 bases). V gave up 4 bases and J gave up 5 bases, with 12 bases separating them. Looked up from germline, CDR1 is SGHAT and CDR2 is FQNNGV. The CDR3 length is 14 residues. CDR3 coding DNA: TGTGCCAGCAGCTGGGGGGACGGTAGAAACACCATATATTTT. Its protein product is CASSWGDGRNTIYF.

The chain recombines TRBV6-1 with TRBJ2-7; D is unclear. Germline CDR1 MNHNS, CDR2 SASEGT. V lost 1 base and J lost 3, with 10 bases in between. There are 14 residues in the CDR3. The CDR3 DNA is TGTGCCAGCAGTGAAGTGGGCAGAGTCTACGAGCAGTACTTC. Its translation: CASSEVGRVYEQYF.

This clone was detected a few times. This chain joins TRBV5-4 and TRBJ2-7, with 8 nucleotides matching TRBD1. Trimming at V came to 4 bases and at J to 4 bases, leaving 7 bases not matched to a gene. Germline V gene data show CDR1 as SGHNT and CDR2 as YYREEE (reference sequence). The length of the CDR3 is 14 residues. CDR3 in DNA: TGTGCCAGCAGCCTGGACAGGGCAAGATACGAGCAGTACTTC. Its protein is CASSLDRARYEQYF. Looking up the rest from reference TRBV5-4 and TRBJ2-7 gives the full variable domain: ETGVTQSPTHLIKTRGQQVTLRCSSQSGHNTVSWYQQALGQGPQFIFQYYREEENGRGNFPPRFSGLQFPNYSSELNVNALELDDSALYLCASSLDRARYEQYFGPGTRLTVT.

Written as DNA, the CDR3 is TGTGCCAGTAAAGTAGGAATCGGGGAGCTGTTTTTT. This gives the protein CASKVGIGELFF. The chain carries TRBV19 and TRBJ2-2; D gene unclear. CDR3 size: 12 residues. The germline gives CDR1 LNHDA, CDR2 SQIVND (reference sequence). Trimming shortened V by 7 bases and J by 7 bases, and 10 bases separated the two germline ends.

V usage is TRBV29-1 and J usage is TRBJ1-1; TRBD1 is a possible D gene (6 bases). CDR3 length: 14 amino acids. V lost 4 bases and J 5 bases, leaving 17 bases between the germline ends. CDR1 and CDR2 (germline): SQVTM, ANQGSEA. The CDR3 coding sequence is TGCAGCGTTGCTTTCACCGGGGGGCGAACTGAAGCTTTCTTT. Protein: CSVAFTGGRTEAFF.

V and J are TRBV7-9 and TRBJ2-7, with 11 positions matching TRBD1. The V gene's germline CDR1 is SEHNR and CDR2 FQNEAQ (reference sequence). This CDR3 is 17 amino acids long. The trim removed 5 bases at V and 4 bases at J, leaving 13 bases unmatched. The CDR3 here is CASSGRTGGLAVYEQYF. The CDR3 nucleotides read TGTGCCAGCAGCGGACGGACAGGGGGCCTAGCGGTGTACGAGCAGTACTTC.

J is TRBJ2-3 and V is TRBV6-6; D is perhaps TRBD1 (6 bases). V shed 4 bases and J shed 3 bases, with 11 bases lying between them. The CDR3 contains 14 residues. Per the germline V gene, CDR1 is MNHNY and CDR2 is SVGAGI (reference sequence). CDR3 sequence reads: CASSSRGSTDTQYF. The CDR3 DNA reads TGTGCCAGCAGTTCCAGGGGCTCGACAGATACGCAGTATTTT.

The V gene is TRBV9, the J gene TRBJ2-7, with a weak D call TRBD2 (7 bases). Deletions cut 0 bases from V and 2 bases from J, with 12 bases between. In germline, CDR1 is SGDLS, CDR2 YYNGEE. The CDR3 runs 15 residues. The CDR3 is CASSVVGGPPYEQYF. CDR3 nucleotides: TGTGCCAGCAGCGTAGTGGGGGGGCCCCCCTACGAGCAGTACTTC.

Concerning this clone: No DNA is shown, since the ends of the CDR3 on it are uncertain; the CDR3 is the one TCRdb lists. The J gene is TRBJ2-3, the V gene TRBV19. Termini included, the CDR3 measures 15 amino acids. In germline, CDR1 is LNHDA, CDR2 SQIVND (reference sequence). Here the CDR3 reads CASSTSGQWTDTQYF.

This chain links TRBV5-1 with TRBJ2-5; D is unresolved. Trimming took 4 bases from V and 2 from J, leaving 12 bases between them. CDR3 length: 14 residues. Germline lookup yields CDR1 SGHRS and CDR2 YFSETQ. Written as DNA, the CDR3 is TGCGCCAGCAGCGATCCGGGTCCTCAAGAGACCCAGTACTTC. Amino acid sequence: CASSDPGPQETQYF.

V and J are TRBV2 and TRBJ2-3; 9 nucleotides align to TRBD1. Germline CDR1 and CDR2: SNHLY and FYNNEI. This CDR3 region has 14 residues. After removal of 6 bases from V and 6 bases from J, the junction contained 7 bases not matched to a gene. As DNA, the CDR3 is TGTGCCAGCAGCTTGACAGGGGGGGCCGATACGCAGTATTTT. As protein: CASSLTGGADTQYF.

The V gene is TRBV5-6, the J gene TRBJ2-2, with D perhaps given as TRBD1 or TRBD2 (6 bases each). The CDR3 contains 16 residues. V was shortened by 0 bases and J by 6 bases, with 15 bases between the two germline ends. The V gene's germline CDR1 is SGHDT and CDR2 YYEEEE. CDR3 coding DNA: TGTGCCAGCAGCTTGGGTCCCGGGGGACAAGCCGGGGAGCTGTTTTTT. Translating it yields CASSLGPGGQAGELFF.

J is TRBJ2-7 and V is TRBV11-2; D is undetermined. The CDR3 spans 16 residues. Germline lookup yields CDR1 SGHAT and CDR2 FQNNGV. V was pared by 5 bases and J by 3 bases, with 20 bases between. The CDR3 sequence: CASSRETNVWDYEQYF. The CDR3 DNA reads as TGTGCCAGCAGCCGAGAGACGAATGTGTGGGACTACGAGCAGTACTTC.

This chain links TRBV19 with TRBJ2-4; 12 bases fit TRBD1. Trimming took 3 bases from V and 7 from J; bases not matched to a gene: 7. The CDR3 loop spans 16 amino acids. CDR1 LNHDA and CDR2 SQIVND come from the germline V gene (reference sequence). This CDR3 reads CASSIGGQGAMNIQYF. In DNA, the CDR3 is TGTGCCAGTAGTATTGGGGGACAGGGGGCGATGAACATTCAGTACTTC.

The rearrangement joins TRBV7-8 to TRBJ1-1; D may be TRBD1 (5 bases). V dropped 1 base and J dropped 8 bases, with 14 bases sitting between them. This CDR3 has 14 amino acids. Germline lookup yields CDR1 SGHVS and CDR2 FQNEAQ. In nucleotides, the CDR3 is TGTGCCAGCAGCTTAGTGCAGGGAAGGGCCGAAGCTTTCTTT. Amino acid sequence: CASSLVQGRAEAFF.

The V gene is TRBV15, the J gene TRBJ2-5; D call uncertain. The CDR3 length is 14 residues. Trimming shortened V by 1 base and J by 3 bases, and 9 bases separated the two germline ends. From germline, CDR1 is LNHNV and CDR2 YYDKDF (reference sequence). The CDR3 reads CATSRGAVKETQYF. CDR3 nucleotides: TGTGCCACCAGCAGAGGGGCGGTAAAAGAGACCCAGTACTTC.

This chain uses TRBV15 with TRBJ1-5, with 12 bases matching TRBD1. CDR3 length equals 18 residues. V shed 1 base and J 0 bases; nucleotides not matched to a gene: 4. The germline V gene encodes CDR1 LNHNV and CDR2 YYDKDF (reference sequence). CDR3 bases: TGTGCCACCAGCAGAGTGGGGACAGGGGGCTCTAGCAATCAGCCCCAGCATTTT. Translating gives CATSRVGTGGSSNQPQHF.

This chain uses TRBV6-6 with TRBJ2-3, with TRBD2 as a possible D gene (6 bases). Trimming pared 5 bases from V and 2 bases from J, leaving 14 bases between. This CDR3 comprises 15 residues. Germline CDR1 MNHNY, CDR2 SVGAGI (reference sequence). CDR3 region: CASSGWTTHTDTQYF. CDR3 nucleotides: TGTGCCAGCAGTGGGTGGACTACACACACAGATACGCAGTATTTT.

CDR3 region: CASRASGEYNEQFF. The CDR3 DNA is TGTGCCAGCCGGGCTAGCGGGGAGTACAATGAGCAGTTCTTC. This chain links TRBV28 with TRBJ2-1; 9 nucleotides agree with TRBD2. V lost 8 bases and J lost 4; bases outside the gene matches: 6. The length of the CDR3 is 14 residues. CDR1 and CDR2 from the germline V gene are MDHEN and SYDVKM.

The chain links TRBV6-5 to TRBJ1-1; D gene ambiguous. Germline V gene sequence: CDR1 MNHEY, CDR2 SVGAGI. This CDR3 comprises 14 residues. The germline V and J ends were trimmed by 8 bases and 0 bases, with 13 bases remaining between them. In DNA, the CDR3 is TGTGCCAGCCAAGAGTTGGGGATGAACACTGAAGCTTTCTTT. Translation gives CASQELGMNTEAFF.